The clone carrying this T cell receptor beta chain appeared many times. TCRdb called the RT-PCR reads again in MiXCR, with one record for every CDR3 protein. The table has roughly 200,000 distinct CDR3 sequences, more than 35% seen once; the top ten hold roughly 11%. The data stem from a study of patients and donors after allogeneic stem cell transplantation. The sequence came from a human donor who was either an allogeneic HSCT recipient or a stem cell or donor lymphocyte infusion donor (not recorded which). It is not recorded whose cells these are; they may come from a transplant donor. The sample taken for sequencing was blood, either unsorted or a sorted T cell fraction (not recorded which).

The CDR3 loop is CASSRGGRTEAFF. CDR3 in DNA: TGTGCCAGCAGCCGGGGGGGACGCACTGAAGCTTTCTTT. The chain recombines TRBV4-2 with TRBJ1-1, with TRBD1 as a possible D gene (5 bases). V was trimmed by 4 bases and J by 4 bases, leaving 10 bases between them. The CDR3 loop spans 13 amino acids. CDR1 and CDR2 (germline): LGHNA, YNFKEQ.